This TCR beta chain was captured by sequencing in a study of vaccination and CD4 T cells after COVID-19. Turning to the study itself: Collection of post-COVID samples occurred a median about 100 days after diagnosis, spanning a range of 35 to 161. Study-wide points: The appearance of a median approximately 84% of reactive clones in convalescent patients occurred only post-vaccination.

The CDR3 length is 11 residues. With 5 bases removed from V and 8 bases from J, the gap between germline ends came to 6 bases. CDR1 and CDR2 (germline): SGHNT, YENEEA. Of note for this clonotype: Its specificity is unknown.

Cultured CD4+ T cell DNA was sequenced using the Oncomine TCR Beta short-read assay. Cultures of CD4+ T cells served as the source for extracting genomic DNA. MiXCR, applied by TCRdb to the PCR reads, yields one record per CDR3 protein. The sample comprises 11,000 or so distinct CDR3 sequences, less than 35% of which are singletons, and 15% to 20% rests with the top ten. Treatment defined: roughly ten-day PBMC culture with coronavirus spike peptide pools or control peptides (ViraFEST assay). CD4+ T lymphocytes from the unexposed donor were collected before the COVID-19 pandemic (2011-2018). Before TCRs were sequenced, ViraFEST expanded antigen-specific T cells with peptide pools.

This TCR derives from a human donor in good health. The sample was CD4+ T cells from blood, cultured in vitro. The rearrangement links TRBV11-3 to TRBJ2-2; D not resolved. The CDR3: CASSRTGELFF. DNA for the CDR3: TGTGCCAGCAGCCGCACAGGGGAGCTGTTTTTT.